The 18 T cell receptor beta chains given below trace back to one sample, sequenced in a study of technical replicates of blood from a handful of donors. The method was immunoSEQ multiplex PCR; TCRdb's version includes in-frame clones alone and lacks a portion of them. The table shows tens of thousands of clones, with nearly 95% occurring only once. Material: PBMCs. Every receptor here comes from a human donor in good health. Some clones in this sample may be carry-over from other donors' samples.

The genes are TRBV9 and TRBJ2-4, with 14 bases lining up with TRBD2. Germline CDR1 SGDLS, CDR2 YYNGEE. The junction had 5 bases not matched to a gene; V was cut back by 3 bases and J by 6 bases. The CDR3 loop spans 16 amino acids. CDR3 DNA sequence: TGTGCCAGCAGCGCCGGGACTAGCGGGAGTGCAAACATTCAGTACTTC. Its translation is CASSAGTSGSANIQYF.

The chain combines TRBV10-3 with TRBJ2-2; 9 nucleotides agree with TRBD2. V lost 3 bases and J lost 7; bases outside the gene matches: 6. Germline values: CDR1 ENHRY, CDR2 SYGVKD. The CDR3 length is 15 residues. Here the CDR3 reads CAISDERGAGGELFF. The CDR3 DNA is TGTGCCATCAGTGATGAGCGGGGGGCCGGCGGGGAGCTGTTTTTT.

The chain couples TRBV5-1 to TRBJ2-7; TRBD2 aligns across 11 bases. Germline trimming cut 1 base from V and 2 bases from J; bases unmatched to any gene: 2. This CDR3 has 15 amino acids. Germline lookup yields CDR1 SGHRS and CDR2 YFSETQ. The CDR3 DNA reads TGCGCCAGCAGCTTGACTAGCGGGGGCCCCTACGAGCAGTACTTC. Its protein is CASSLTSGGPYEQYF.

The chain recombines TRBV5-5 with TRBJ2-7; 8 nucleotides line up with TRBD2. V gave up 0 bases and J gave up 7 bases; unmatched junction bases: 6. The CDR3 sequence is 14 residues long. Germline assignment: CDR1 SGHKS and CDR2 YYEKEE (reference sequence). The CDR3 bases are TGTGCCAGCAGCTTGGAAGCGGGAGCAAGGGAGCAGTACTTC. Residues: CASSLEAGAREQYF.

This chain links TRBV6-1 with TRBJ2-1; 9 bases are a match to TRBD2. The CDR3 contains 15 residues. V shed 8 bases and J 5 bases; nucleotides not matched to a gene: 10. The germline CDR1 and CDR2 sequences are MNHNS and SASEGT. The CDR3 DNA sequence: TGTGCCAGCCGTCCCCTGGCTAGCGGGAACAATGAGCAGTTCTTC. Translating gives CASRPLASGNNEQFF.

This clone was picked up one time. The chain joins TRBV7-3 to TRBJ2-7, with 7 bases identical to TRBD2. The CDR3 runs 13 residues. The V gene end was trimmed by 2 bases and the J gene end by 7 bases; junction bases not matched to a gene: 5. The germline gives CDR1 SGHTA, CDR2 FQGTGA. In nucleotides, the CDR3 is TGTGCCAGCAGCTTAGAGCGGGGTGGGGAGCAGTACTTC. Translated: CASSLERGGEQYF.

V is TRBV15 and J is TRBJ2-7; 8 bases map to TRBD2. The CDR3 has 17 amino acids. Germline values: CDR1 LNHNV, CDR2 YYDKDF (reference sequence). Germline trimming cut 1 base from V and 3 bases from J; bases unmatched to any gene: 11. The DNA for the CDR3 is TGTGCCACCAGCAGAGCCCGGGAGGGGCCGGAATACTACGAGCAGTACTTC. Translating it yields CATSRAREGPEYYEQYF. The variable domain in full, completed from reference TRBV15 and TRBJ2-7, reads DAMVIQNPRYQVTQFGKPVTLSCSQTLNHNVMYWYQQKSSQAPKLLFHYYDKDFNNEADTPDNFQSRRPNTSFCFLDIRSPGLGDTAMYLCATSRAREGPEYYEQYFGPGTRLTVT.

The V call is TRBV7-9, the J call TRBJ2-5; TRBD2 matches at 14 bases. The CDR3 runs to 16 residues. Germline V lookup: CDR1 SEHNR, CDR2 FQNEAQ (reference sequence). V lost 4 bases to trimming and J lost 2 bases; unmatched junction nucleotides: 3. As DNA, the CDR3 is TGTGCCAGCAGCTCCGGGACTAGCGGGGGACAAGAGACCCAGTACTTC. Translating gives CASSSGTSGGQETQYF. Variable domain in full (rest from reference TRBV7-9 and TRBJ2-5): DTGVSQNPRHKITKRGQNVTFRCDPISEHNRLYWYRQTLGQGPEFLTYFQNEAQLEKSRLLSDRFSAERPKGSFSTLEIQRTEQGDSAMYLCASSSGTSGGQETQYFGPGTRLLVL.

The chain uses TRBV2 and TRBJ1-5, with unresolved D. The germline V gene encodes CDR1 SNHLY and CDR2 FYNNEI. The V gene lost 6 bases and the J gene lost 7 bases, with 10 bases spanning the gap. The CDR3 has 12 residues. The CDR3 DNA reads TGTGCCAGCAGCTTCGGGAGACAGCCCCAGCATTTT. This codes for CASSFGRQPQHF.

This clone appeared a single time. The chain joins TRBV7-2 to TRBJ1-2; 11 positions agree with TRBD1. The germline V gene encodes CDR1 SGHTA and CDR2 FQGNSA. The ends lost 8 bases at V and 5 bases at J; junction bases unmatched: 10. There are 15 residues in the CDR3. Here the CDR3 DNA reads TGTGCCAGCCACAGGACAGGGGGCAATGGTTATGGCTACACCTTC. It encodes CASHRTGGNGYGYTF.

V is TRBV7-3 and J is TRBJ2-7, with 7 bases matching TRBD2. Germline V lookup: CDR1 SGHTA, CDR2 FQGTGA. The length of the CDR3 is 15 residues. J was trimmed by 4 bases and V by 2 bases; bases with no gene match: 8. CDR3 nucleotide sequence: TGTGCCAGCAGCTTATACGGCGGGAGCGGGTACGAGCAGTACTTC. Translating it yields CASSLYGGSGYEQYF. Combining the CDR3 with reference TRBV7-3 and TRBJ2-7 gives the whole variable domain GAGVSQTPSNKVTEKGKYVELRCDPISGHTALYWYRQSLGQGPEFLIYFQGTGAADDSGLPNDRFFAVRPEGSVSTLKIQRTERGDSAVYLCASSLYGGSGYEQYFGPGTRLTVT.

The chain is built from TRBV11-2 and TRBJ2-5, with D possibly matching TRBD2 (7 bases). CDR3 size: 14 residues. The germline gives CDR1 SGHAT, CDR2 FQNNGV. V lost 3 bases to trimming and J lost 7 bases, with 15 bases between them. CDR3 nucleotide sequence: TGTGCCAGCAGCTTCCCCAGGGGAGGGGGGACCCAGTACTTC. Translation gives CASSFPRGGGTQYF.

This clone was observed once. The rearrangement joins TRBV6-6 to TRBJ2-7; D gene uncertain. The germline V and J ends were trimmed by 7 bases and 3 bases, with 16 bases remaining between them. Looked up from germline, CDR1 is MNHNY and CDR2 is SVGAGI (reference sequence). The CDR3 has 14 residues. CDR3 region: CASNPPRSFYEQYF. The CDR3 DNA follows: TGTGCCAGCAATCCTCCGCGATCGTTCTACGAGCAGTACTTC.

This clone was recorded only once. The V and J genes are TRBV5-1 and TRBJ2-5, with 10 positions matching TRBD2. The CDR3 consists of 15 residues. Germline V gene data show CDR1 as SGHRS and CDR2 as YFSETQ. Germline trimming cut 0 bases from V and 5 bases from J; bases unmatched to any gene: 4. Here the CDR3 reads CASSLAAGGRETQYF. CDR3 coding DNA: TGCGCCAGCAGCTTGGCAGCGGGGGGGCGGGAGACCCAGTACTTC.

The chain joins TRBV2 to TRBJ2-3; TRBD2 agrees at 10 bases. The trim removed 5 bases at V and 6 bases at J, leaving 5 bases unmatched. The length of the CDR3 is 14 residues. CDR1 SNHLY and CDR2 FYNNEI come from the germline V gene. The chain's CDR3 is CASSLAGGRDTQYF. In DNA form, the CDR3 reads TGTGCCAGCAGTTTAGCGGGAGGAAGGGATACGCAGTATTTT.

Only one count was recorded for this clone. V is TRBV9 and J is TRBJ2-3; TRBD2 matches 8 bases. From germline, CDR1 is SGDLS and CDR2 YYNGEE. After removal of 0 bases from V and 3 bases from J, the junction contained 15 bases not matched to a gene. The CDR3 is made up of 19 amino acids. CDR3 protein: CASSVEGGASGFLTDTQYF. CDR3 nucleotide sequence: TGTGCCAGCAGCGTAGAAGGCGGGGCTAGCGGGTTTCTTACAGATACGCAGTATTTT.

This sequence joins TRBV7-6 and TRBJ2-2; the match to TRBD1 covers 8 bases. This CDR3 spans 15 amino acids. V lost 7 bases to trimming and J lost 5 bases; unmatched junction nucleotides: 9. Per germline, CDR1 SGHVS and CDR2 FNYEAQ. For the CDR3, the DNA is TGTGCCAGCACCATGACAGGGGAGAGGACCGGGGAGCTGTTTTTT. It encodes CASTMTGERTGELFF.

This clone showed up just a few times. J is TRBJ1-4 and V is TRBV5-8; the D is unclear. The CDR3 has 17 amino acids. Trimming removed 4 bases from V and 5 bases from J, with 21 bases in between. CDR1 is SGHTS, CDR2 YDEGEE, per germline. The CDR3 nucleotides read TGTGCCAGCAGCCTCGGGAGCGGGCCTCTGGGAAATGAAAAACTGTTTTTT. The encoded protein is CASSLGSGPLGNEKLFF.